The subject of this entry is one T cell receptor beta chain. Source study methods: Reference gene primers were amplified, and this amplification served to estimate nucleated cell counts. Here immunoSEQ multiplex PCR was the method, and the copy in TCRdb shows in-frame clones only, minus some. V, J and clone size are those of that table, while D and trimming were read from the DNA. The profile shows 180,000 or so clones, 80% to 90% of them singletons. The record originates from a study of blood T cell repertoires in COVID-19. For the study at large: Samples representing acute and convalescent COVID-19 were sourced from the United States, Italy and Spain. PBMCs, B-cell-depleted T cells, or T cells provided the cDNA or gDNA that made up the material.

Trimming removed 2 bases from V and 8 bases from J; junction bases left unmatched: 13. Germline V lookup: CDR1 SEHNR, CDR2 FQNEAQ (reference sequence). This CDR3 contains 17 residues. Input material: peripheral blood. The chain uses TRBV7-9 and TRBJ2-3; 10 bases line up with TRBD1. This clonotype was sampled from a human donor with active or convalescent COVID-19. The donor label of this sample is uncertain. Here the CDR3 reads CASSLSLGDRGVGTQYF. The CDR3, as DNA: TGTGCCAGCAGCTTATCTTTAGGGGACAGGGGAGTGGGTACGCAGTATTTT. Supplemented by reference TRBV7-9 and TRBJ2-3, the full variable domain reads DTGVSQNPRHKITKRGQNVTFRCDPISEHNRLYWYRQTLGQGPEFLTYFQNEAQLEKSRLLSDRFSAERPKGSFSTLEIQRTEQGDSAMYLCASSLSLGDRGVGTQYFGPGTRLTVL.